The next 3 T cell receptor beta chains were all read from a single sample in a study of cytomegalovirus exposure and HLA in healthy donors. The repertoire was sequenced with immunoSEQ multiplex PCR; TCRdb's copy has only in-frame clones and lacks some. The sample shows over 200,000 clones, approximately 83% of them seen only once. The sample was PBMCs. The origin of the receptors is a woman under 40 in good health and CMV-seropositive.

The chain has TRBV4-1 and TRBJ2-3; TRBD1 is a possible D gene (5 bases). Trimming took 1 base from V and 1 from J, leaving 6 bases between them. Germline V gives CDR1 MGHRA, CDR2 YSYEKL. The length of the CDR3 is 14 residues. The DNA of the CDR3 is TGCGCCAGCAGCCAAGTCAGGGGCACAGATACGCAGTATTTT. Its protein product is CASSQVRGTDTQYF.

As for this clone: The same CDR3 arises from other DNA sequences in this sample as well. The rearrangement uses TRBV6-5 and TRBJ2-7; TRBD1 agrees at 10 bases. The CDR3 loop spans 14 amino acids. The J segment lost 4 bases and the V segment lost 5 bases, leaving 5 bases of the junction unmatched. Per germline, CDR1 MNHEY and CDR2 SVGAGI. This CDR3 is CASSPRQGAYEQYF. The CDR3 bases are TGTGCCAGCAGTCCGCGACAGGGGGCTTACGAGCAGTACTTC.

V usage is TRBV30 and J usage is TRBJ2-1; 10 nucleotides match TRBD2. J lost 4 bases, V lost 3 bases, and 3 bases had no gene match. The CDR3 is 14 residues long. CDR1 is GTSNPN and CDR2 is SVGIG in the germline V gene (reference sequence). The CDR3 DNA sequence: TGTGCCTGGAGGGGGACTAGCGATTACAATGAGCAGTTCTTC. Residues: CAWRGTSDYNEQFF.